These 25 T cell receptor beta chains originate from one sample sequenced in a study of cytomegalovirus exposure and HLA in healthy donors (dated by TCRdb to 2017 to 2019). Libraries were constructed by the immunoSEQ multiplex PCR assay. For the multiplex PCR, a mixture combining 60 forward primers for TCR Vbeta segments and 13 reverse primers for TCR Jbeta segments was used. In TCRdb, the immuneACCESS table is reduced to in-frame sequences with V and J assigned. These tables do not hold every clone; where another copy was compared, an unresolved V gene accounts for under half, and the others remain unexplained. The sample yields under 150,000 clones; over 65% were counted once. Just under 2.5% of the sample is held by the ten biggest clonotypes. Sequenced: PBMCs. These receptors were collected from a woman younger than 35 in good health and CMV-seronegative.

J is TRBJ1-2 and V is TRBV6-1; D unresolved. Per the germline V gene, CDR1 is MNHNS and CDR2 is SASEGT. V was clipped by 0 bases and J by 2 bases, with 7 bases between them. CDR3 size: 14 residues. This chain's CDR3 is CASSEAGANYGYTF. CDR3 sequence (DNA): TGTGCCAGCAGTGAAGCGGGAGCCAACTATGGCTACACCTTC.

This chain links TRBV5-1 with TRBJ2-5; 7 bases match TRBD2. The CDR3 extends over 13 amino acids. The germline gives CDR1 SGHRS, CDR2 YFSETQ. V lost 4 bases to trimming and J lost 5 bases; unmatched junction nucleotides: 5. CDR3 bases: TGCGCCAGCAGCCCAAGGACTAGGGAGACCCAGTACTTC. This gives the protein CASSPRTRETQYF.

J is TRBJ2-7 and V is TRBV5-1; 12 bases are a match to TRBD2. Germline loops: CDR1 SGHRS, CDR2 YFSETQ. This CDR3 contains 15 residues. Trimming removed 4 bases from V and 4 bases from J; junction bases left unmatched: 6. CDR3 sequence: CASSPKTSGSYEQYF. In DNA, the CDR3 is TGCGCCAGCAGCCCGAAGACTAGCGGGAGTTACGAGCAGTACTTC.

The V call is TRBV5-1, the J call TRBJ1-3, with unresolved D. The germline V gene has CDR1 SGHRS and CDR2 YFSETQ. CDR3 length equals 14 residues. Trimming removed 3 bases from V and 0 bases from J, with 7 bases in between. The DNA of the CDR3 is TGCGCCAGCAGCTCTTCCAGCTCTGGAAACACCATATATTTT. It is translated as CASSSSSSGNTIYF.

This chain links TRBV7-2 with TRBJ2-7, with a possible D match to TRBD1 (6 bases). V lost 1 base to trimming and J lost 1 base, with 8 bases between them. The CDR3 extends over 14 amino acids. Germline V lookup: CDR1 SGHTA, CDR2 FQGNSA. This CDR3 is CASSLVGQSYEQYF. DNA for the CDR3: TGTGCCAGCAGCTTAGTTGGACAGTCCTACGAGCAGTACTTC.

This clone has a handful of counts. The J gene is TRBJ2-1, the V gene TRBV7-8, with TRBD2 matching 10 bases. V shed 5 bases and J 4 bases; nucleotides not matched to a gene: 14. This CDR3 contains 18 residues. CDR1 and CDR2 from the germline V gene are SGHVS and FQNEAQ. CDR3 coding DNA: TGTGCCAGCAGCCATAGCGCTAGCGGGGGTCATGAGTACAATGAGCAGTTCTTC. It yields the protein CASSHSASGGHEYNEQFF. Full variable domain (missing parts from reference TRBV7-8 and TRBJ2-1): GAGVSQSPRYKVAKRGQDVALRCDPISGHVSLFWYQQALGQGPEFLTYFQNEAQLDKSGLPSDRFFAERPEGSVSTLKIQRTQQEDSAVYLCASSHSASGGHEYNEQFFGPGTRLTVL.

The chain employs TRBV28 and TRBJ2-3, with 12 bases aligning to TRBD1. V shed 5 bases and J 4 bases; nucleotides not matched to a gene: 10. Per germline, CDR1 MDHEN and CDR2 SYDVKM. The CDR3 loop spans 17 amino acids. CDR3 protein: CASSLYTGTGGADTQYF. The DNA for the CDR3 is TGTGCCAGCAGTCTATACACCGGGACAGGGGGCGCAGATACGCAGTATTTT.

This CDR3 reads CATSRFAGTGANEQFF. The CDR3 coding sequence is TGTGCCACCAGCAGATTTGCCGGGACAGGAGCCAATGAGCAGTTCTTC. The rearrangement joins TRBV15 to TRBJ2-1; 8 bases match TRBD1. V was pared by 2 bases and J by 6 bases, with 9 bases of the junction left unmatched. The CDR3 spans 16 residues. CDR1 is LNHNV, CDR2 YYDKDF, per germline (reference sequence).

The chain recombines TRBV19 with TRBJ1-2, with D maybe TRBD1 (5 bases). V lost 7 bases and J lost 10, with 13 bases in between. The CDR3 contains 11 residues. Germline assignment: CDR1 LNHDA and CDR2 SQIVND (reference sequence). The CDR3 loop reads CASIGTGAYTF. CDR3 sequence (DNA): TGTGCCAGTATCGGGACTGGAGCCTACACCTTC. Together with reference TRBV19 and TRBJ1-2, the CDR3 gives the full variable domain: DGGITQSPKYLFRKEGQNVTLSCEQNLNHDAMYWYRQDPGQGLRLIYYSQIVNDFQKGDIAEGYSVSREKKESFPLTVTSAQKNPTAFYLCASIGTGAYTFGSGTRLTVV.

This sequence joins TRBV18 and TRBJ2-3; 10 bases line up with TRBD1. Germline V lookup: CDR1 KGHSH, CDR2 LQKENI. The CDR3 is 14 residues long. The junction had 6 bases not matched to a gene; V was cut back by 6 bases and J by 6 bases. Here the CDR3 reads CASSPTGGRDTQYF. The CDR3, as DNA: TGTGCCAGCTCGCCGACAGGGGGCCGGGATACGCAGTATTTT.

The V gene is TRBV13, the J gene TRBJ2-3, with 8 nucleotides matching TRBD2. V lost 5 bases to trimming and J lost 13 bases; unmatched junction nucleotides: 11. This CDR3 has 13 residues. Germline loops: CDR1 PRHDT, CDR2 FYEKMQ (reference sequence). The CDR3 sequence: CASSKTTSEEEYF. CDR3 nucleotides: TGTGCCAGCAGCAAAACGACTAGCGAGGAGGAGTATTTT.

The chain joins TRBV5-1 to TRBJ2-3; perhaps TRBD2 as D (6 bases). Trimming removed 7 bases from V and 7 bases from J, with 19 bases in between. This CDR3 region has 14 residues. The germline gives CDR1 SGHRS, CDR2 YFSETQ. This CDR3 reads CASFPGGRTHTQYF. The CDR3 region has the DNA TGCGCCAGCTTCCCCGGGGGTAGAACGCATACGCAGTATTTT.

The chain links TRBV19 to TRBJ2-7; TRBD2 agrees at 7 bases. The V gene's germline CDR1 is LNHDA and CDR2 SQIVND (reference sequence). V shed 6 bases, J shed 6 bases, and the junction held 8 bases outside the gene matches. The CDR3 contains 13 residues. DNA for the CDR3: TGTGCCAGTAGATCGGGGGGAGGACCCGAGCAGTACTTC. This encodes CASRSGGGPEQYF.

This chain joins TRBV6-5 and TRBJ1-2, with D perhaps matching TRBD1 (5 bases). The CDR3 runs 13 residues. The V gene's germline CDR1 is MNHEY and CDR2 SVGAGI. Trimming pared 2 bases from V and 8 bases from J, leaving 12 bases between. In DNA, the CDR3 is TGTGCCAGCAGTTACGACAGTCGGGCGGGCTACACCTTC. Translation: CASSYDSRAGYTF.

The CDR3 loop reads CASSNRANYGYTF. CDR3 sequence (DNA): TGCGCCAGCAGTAACAGAGCCAACTATGGCTACACCTTC. The gene calls are TRBV5-1 and TRBJ1-2; D gene uncertain. Deletions cut 5 bases from V and 2 bases from J, with 10 bases between. The CDR3 totals 13 residues. The germline gives CDR1 SGHRS, CDR2 YFSETQ.

This chain links TRBV5-6 with TRBJ2-2; possible D gene TRBD1, 6 bases. Germline loops: CDR1 SGHDT, CDR2 YYEEEE. The V gene lost 4 bases and the J gene lost 4 bases, with 17 bases spanning the gap. CDR3 length equals 16 residues. The CDR3 loop reads CASSLTLGTLTGELFF. CDR3 nucleotide sequence: TGTGCCAGCAGCCTCACCCTCGGGACACTCACCGGGGAGCTGTTTTTT.

The chain links TRBV28 to TRBJ1-1; TRBD1 might be the D (5 bases). Between the trimmed V and J ends, which lost 2 bases and 5 bases, there was a span of 9 bases. Per germline, CDR1 MDHEN and CDR2 SYDVKM. The CDR3 covers 13 residues. The CDR3 loop is CASSLRGGTEAFF. In DNA, the CDR3 is TGTGCCAGCAGTTTACGGGGGGGGACTGAAGCTTTCTTT.

This chain links TRBV15 with TRBJ1-5, with a weak D call TRBD1 (5 bases). V dropped 0 bases and J dropped 7 bases, with 10 bases sitting between them. The CDR3 consists of 14 residues. The germline CDR1 and CDR2 sequences are LNHNV and YYDKDF (reference sequence). CDR3 in DNA: TGTGCCACCAGCAGAGATGTGGCAGGGCAGCCCCAGCATTTT. Translation gives CATSRDVAGQPQHF.

V is TRBV19 and J is TRBJ1-1; possibly TRBD1 for D (5 bases). With 5 bases removed from V and 3 bases from J, the gap between germline ends came to 10 bases. Germline values: CDR1 LNHDA, CDR2 SQIVND (reference sequence). This CDR3 is built from 13 residues. CDR3 DNA sequence: TGTGCCAGTAGTCTTACAGGCCACACTGAAGCTTTCTTT. Encoded protein: CASSLTGHTEAFF.

The CDR3 reads CASSHQGSNQPQHF. Written as DNA, the CDR3 is TGCGCCAGCAGCCACCAGGGTAGCAATCAGCCCCAGCATTTT. V usage is TRBV4-1 and J usage is TRBJ1-5; the D gene is possibly TRBD1 (5 bases). In germline, CDR1 is MGHRA, CDR2 YSYEKL. Trimming took 3 bases from V and 0 from J, leaving 6 bases between them. CDR3 length: 14 residues.

V and J are TRBV28 and TRBJ1-5, with D maybe TRBD1 (6 bases). The CDR3 has 13 residues. V lost 6 bases and J lost 3, with 9 bases in between. CDR1 and CDR2 (germline): MDHEN, SYDVKM. CDR3 residues: CASSDRFNQPQHF. The CDR3 nucleotides read TGTGCCAGCAGCGACAGGTTCAATCAGCCCCAGCATTTT.

This clone was seen only a few times. V usage is TRBV7-9 and J usage is TRBJ1-1; the D gene is possibly TRBD1 (6 bases). Germline V gene data show CDR1 as SEHNR and CDR2 as FQNEAQ (reference sequence). The CDR3 loop spans 14 amino acids. The V end was cut by 1 base, the J end by 1 base, with 7 bases between. CDR3 residues: CASSLVDRNTEAFF. As DNA, the CDR3 is TGTGCCAGCAGCTTAGTGGACAGGAACACTGAAGCTTTCTTT.

This clone was seen a single time. The chain combines TRBV19 with TRBJ1-1; D perhaps matches TRBD1 (5 bases). Per germline, CDR1 LNHDA and CDR2 SQIVND (reference sequence). The V gene lost 8 bases and the J gene lost 1 base, with 14 bases spanning the gap. The CDR3 totals 14 residues. As DNA, the CDR3 is TGTGCCAGTTCAAGGCAGGGCACGAACACTGAAGCTTTCTTT. This sequence encodes CASSRQGTNTEAFF.

This sequence joins TRBV30 and TRBJ1-2, with D possibly matching TRBD1 (5 bases). This CDR3 contains 14 residues. Trimming cost V 4 bases and J 7 bases, with 19 bases left between them. Germline V gene lookup returns CDR1 GTSNPN and CDR2 SVGIG (reference sequence). For the CDR3, the DNA is TGTGCCTGGATACGGGCAACTCAGGGAGGTGGCTACACCTTC. This codes for CAWIRATQGGGYTF.

CDR3 in DNA: TGTGCCAGCTCAACGGGGGGGGATCAGCCCCAGCATTTT. Encoded protein: CASSTGGDQPQHF. The V and J genes are TRBV5-4 and TRBJ1-5; possible D gene TRBD1, 5 bases. The CDR3 totals 13 residues. Germline CDR1 reads SGHNT; CDR2 reads YYREEE (reference sequence). The V end was cut by 7 bases, the J end by 5 bases, with 13 bases between.